This T cell receptor (beta chain) derives from a study of blood T cell repertoires in COVID-19 (dated by TCRdb to about 2020). About the full investigation: Samples from collaborators originated in the United States, Italy and Spain and spanned both the acute and convalescent phases of COVID-19. Where HLA class I and class II types were available, the types were taken from metadata supplied by the sample provider, not from assay-based typing. The prospective study material was composed of cDNA or gDNA derived from T cells, B-cell-depleted T cells, or PBMCs. The dataset comprised deeply sampled blood TCRbeta repertoires from subjects exposed to, actively infected with, or recovered from COVID-19. The sample metadata nearly always contained a de-identified subject ID, COVID-19 status, age in years and sex. Samples were obtained from the ongoing ImmuneRACE study (first 160 participants) and from over a thousand subjects provided by 6 global collaborators. The repertoires were released in a freely available public database meant as a resource for research on the immune response to SARS-CoV-2. Overall study results and their limits: Clinical and demographic metadata were provided uncurated, with the amount varying by source and participant.

Whole blood was collected in K2EDTA tubes by collaborating institutions according to the institutions' own protocols. For TCRbeta analysis, collaborators shipped samples as frozen whole blood, isolated PBMCs, or DNA extracted from either of those sample types. Details on this clone: Its antigen is unknown. No base-level quality is on record; no much larger clone is a single base apart.

From the germline V gene, CDR1 is SGHRS and CDR2 is YFSETQ. Deletion took 4 bases off V and 5 bases off J, with a span of 18 bases between the germline ends. The CDR3 runs 15 amino acids, cysteine and phenylalanine included. The CDR3 DNA has 45 bases and is translated from base 1. TCRbeta CDR3 regions were amplified from genomic DNA by means of the immunoSEQ Assay, a bias-controlled multiplex PCR. Regarding the original processing steps: Nucleated cell counts per sample were estimated from amplification of reference gene primers within the assay. To quantify the absolute abundance of each unique TCRbeta CDR3 rearrangement, sequence reads were collapsed and filtered. For each sample, productive Simpson clonality was calculated by taking the square root of Simpson's diversity index across productive rearrangements. Drawn from immuneACCESS, this table holds only the in-frame rearrangements with V and J called that TCRdb kept. Clones are partly lost; checked studies trace under half to an unresolved V gene and leave the rest unexplained. V and J calls and clone size follow that table, whereas D and trimming were derived from the DNA. The sample includes 300,000 to 450,000 clones, with around 84% observed a single time. About 3% of the sample is in the top ten clones.

The V and J segments used are TRBV5-1 and TRBJ1-2; 6 matching bases give a weak D call of TRBD1. This receptor was identified in a human donor in a cohort sampled during active COVID-19. What was sequenced was peripheral blood. The CDR3 protein: CASSLMVQGGYGYTF. In nucleotides, the sequence is TGCGCCAGCAGCCTGATGGTACAGGGCGGGTATGGCTACACCTTC.